The following is a T cell receptor (beta chain) sequence with its context. Original analysis: Reference gene primer amplification in the assay estimated nucleated cell counts. TCRdb's copy holds only in-frame clones and misses some; the assay was immunoSEQ multiplex PCR. V and J calls and clone size are given by that table; D and trimming were obtained from the DNA. This repertoire shows roughly 240,000 clones, about 89% found once; its top ten account for around 1.5%. This sample is part of a study of blood T cell repertoires in COVID-19. Study-wide background: The United States, Italy and Spain provided the acute and convalescent COVID-19 samples. Nucleic acid was either cDNA or gDNA, and it came from T cells, B-cell-depleted T cells, or PBMCs.

This CDR3 contains 17 residues. The V gene end was trimmed by 10 bases and the J gene end by 4 bases; junction bases not matched to a gene: 17. Germline lookup yields CDR1 ENHRY and CDR2 SYGVKD. The sample was peripheral blood. This clonotype was obtained from a woman in her fifties or sixties who had recovered from COVID-19. The V and J genes are TRBV10-3 and TRBJ2-2; 8 bases map to TRBD2. CDR3 in DNA: TGTGCCACCAAGGGCGGGGTAGCGGGGTTTGGCACCGGGGAGCTGTTTTTT. Its protein is CATKGGVAGFGTGELFF.